This entry is about one TCR beta chain. The data were taken from a study of blood T cell repertoires in COVID-19. Study at large: The United States, Italy and Spain provided the acute and convalescent COVID-19 samples. The analysed material was cDNA or gDNA that came from T cells, B-cell-depleted T cells, or PBMCs.

V was clipped by 3 bases and J by 4 bases, with 18 bases between them. The CDR3 is made up of 16 amino acids. CDR1 DFQATT and CDR2 SNEGSKA come from the germline V gene (reference sequence). Some clones are missing from TCRdb's copy, which holds only in-frame ones; the method was immunoSEQ multiplex PCR. This table holds around 180,000 clones, around two thirds found once. The chain is built from TRBV20-1 and TRBJ1-4; D is perhaps TRBD1 (6 bases). This receptor was obtained from a woman older than 75 with acute or convalescent COVID-19. Source material: peripheral blood. This CDR3 reads CSASPTGRGGNEKLFF. CDR3 bases: TGCAGTGCTAGTCCGACAGGCAGGGGTGGTAATGAAAAACTGTTTTTT.